Listed here are 21 T cell receptor beta chains from one sample, sequenced in a study of blood T cells in healthy people across ages. Using a J-beta primer mix together with a sample-barcoded 5' primer, a second PCR was run for about 6 to 11 cycles. Using its own MiXCR run on the 5' RACE reads, TCRdb lists one record per CDR3 protein. This sample has hundreds of thousands of distinct CDR3 sequences, with roughly 25% found just once. These records were also assigned to another study, of T cells of mothers and their children.

Source material: blood. The receptors were sampled from a boy aged 5-17 years in good health.

The J gene is TRBJ2-5, the V gene TRBV7-6, with TRBD2 matching 8 bases. The assigned J gene may be wrong: the sequence end matches TRBJ2-1 better. There are 15 residues in the CDR3. Per germline, CDR1 SGHVS and CDR2 FNYEAQ. CDR3 DNA: TGTGCCAGCAGCTTAGGCAGCGGGAGTAATAATGAGCAGTTCTTC. Its translation: CASSLGSGSNNEQFF.

The chain couples TRBV7-8 to TRBJ2-5, with 13 nucleotides matching TRBD2. The CDR3 totals 17 residues. Germline V gives CDR1 SGHVS, CDR2 FQNEAQ. V lost 0 bases and J lost 4; bases outside the gene matches: 5. The CDR3 DNA sequence: TGTGCCAGCAGCTTAGCGATAGGACTAGCGGGAGTAGAGACCCAGTACTTC. Protein product: CASSLAIGLAGVETQYF.

This clonotype has just a few counts. This sequence joins TRBV2 and TRBJ1-2; D gene uncertain. Germline assignment: CDR1 SNHLY and CDR2 FYNNEI. V was clipped by 3 bases and J by 3 bases, with 14 bases between them. The CDR3 sequence is 15 residues long. CDR3 amino acids: CASSERIGPYYGYTF. The CDR3 coding sequence is TGTGCCAGCAGTGAGAGGATTGGGCCTTACTATGGCTACACCTTC.

Only a few counts were recorded for this clonotype. The chain carries TRBV6-6 and TRBJ2-5; the match to TRBD1 covers 9 bases. The CDR3 spans 13 residues. After removal of 6 bases from V and 5 bases from J, the junction contained 4 bases not matched to a gene. Looked up from germline, CDR1 is MNHNY and CDR2 is SVGAGI (reference sequence). CDR3 loop: CASRTGGSETQYF. The CDR3 DNA reads TGTGCCAGCAGGACAGGGGGGTCGGAGACCCAGTACTTC.

The V and J genes are TRBV27 and TRBJ2-7; TRBD1 agrees at 7 bases. CDR3 length: 15 amino acids. CDR1 and CDR2 (germline): MNHEY, SMNVEV (reference sequence). Trimming took 5 bases from V and 0 from J; bases not matched to a gene: 7. CDR3 in DNA: TGTGCCAGCAGTCCAGTCGGGACAGCCTCCTACGAGCAGTACTTC. Its translation: CASSPVGTASYEQYF.

The chain has TRBV19 and TRBJ2-1; no firm D call. V lost 3 bases and J lost 0, with 9 bases in between. From germline, CDR1 is LNHDA and CDR2 SQIVND (reference sequence). The length of the CDR3 is 15 residues. CDR3 residues: CASSIMGNSYNEQFF. The CDR3 DNA reads as TGTGCCAGTAGTATTATGGGGAACTCCTACAATGAGCAGTTCTTC.

The V and J genes are TRBV27 and TRBJ2-3; no reliable D call. The V end was cut by 2 bases, the J end by 2 bases, with 14 bases between. This CDR3 region has 16 residues. CDR1 and CDR2 from the germline V gene are MNHEY and SMNVEV (reference sequence). The CDR3 sequence is CASSLIIGFDTDTQYF. CDR3 DNA: TGTGCCAGCAGTTTAATTATAGGATTCGACACAGATACGCAGTATTTT.

The chain is built from TRBV24-1 and TRBJ1-2; the match to TRBD1 covers 7 bases. The V gene end was trimmed by 4 bases and the J gene end by 8 bases; junction bases not matched to a gene: 9. This CDR3 comprises 14 residues. Germline CDR1 KGHDR, CDR2 SFDVKD. The CDR3 DNA reads as TGTGCCACCAGTGAGGGAGACAGGGTCCGCGGCTACACCTTC. Translated: CATSEGDRVRGYTF.

This clonotype was picked up a small number of times. The chain couples TRBV6-5 to TRBJ2-5; the D gene could be TRBD1 or TRBD2 (5 bases each). Trimming took off 3 bases at V and 2 bases at J, with 10 bases between the two ends. This CDR3 contains 14 residues. Germline V CDR1 and CDR2: MNHEY, SVGAGI. The CDR3 DNA follows: TGTGCCAGCAGTTATTGGGGGAAACAAGAGACCCAGTACTTC. Translation gives CASSYWGKQETQYF.

This clonotype turned up a few times. V and J are TRBV4-1 and TRBJ2-3; D is uncertain. The V and J ends lost 2 bases and 4 bases respectively, with 7 bases between them. The CDR3 runs to 13 residues. CDR1 and CDR2 (germline): MGHRA, YSYEKL. CDR3 sequence reads: CASSQLVPDTQYF. CDR3 in DNA: TGCGCCAGCAGCCAACTAGTGCCAGATACGCAGTATTTT.

This clonotype was seen more than once but under ten times. This chain uses TRBV20-1 with TRBJ2-5; 7 nucleotides match TRBD2. Germline loops: CDR1 DFQATT, CDR2 SNEGSKA (reference sequence). This CDR3 contains 15 residues. Losses at the gene ends were 6 bases for V and 5 bases for J; bases not matched to a gene: 15. This CDR3 reads CSARKPGRGVETQYF. As DNA, the CDR3 is TGCAGTGCACGAAAGCCGGGCCGGGGGGTCGAGACCCAGTACTTC.

This chain links TRBV29-1 with TRBJ2-1; either TRBD1 or TRBD2 may fit D (7 bases each). Germline CDR1 is SQVTM and CDR2 is ANQGSEA. V was clipped by 0 bases and J by 0 bases, with 30 bases between them. The CDR3 contains 22 residues. The CDR3, as DNA: TGCAGCGTTGAAGATTCGGAGGGGGCTAGGGGACTATCGTCCAGCTCCTACAATGAGCAGTTCTTC. Protein sequence: CSVEDSEGARGLSSSSYNEQFF.

This chain uses TRBV9 with TRBJ2-4, with D perhaps assigned TRBD1 or TRBD2 (5 bases each). V gave up 3 bases and J gave up 6 bases, with 16 bases separating them. Germline assignment: CDR1 SGDLS and CDR2 YYNGEE. The CDR3 is 15 amino acids. This chain's CDR3 is CASSAEGRAGNIQYF. For the CDR3, the DNA is TGTGCCAGCAGCGCCGAGGGCAGGGCCGGAAACATTCAGTACTTC.

This clonotype occurred a few times. The chain is built from TRBV18 and TRBJ2-2; D not certain. V was cut by 2 bases and J by 0 bases, with 4 bases left in between. CDR1 is KGHSH, CDR2 LQKENI, per germline. The CDR3 runs to 14 residues. Here the CDR3 reads CASSPVANTGELFF. CDR3 coding DNA: TGTGCCAGCTCACCAGTGGCGAACACCGGGGAGCTGTTTTTT.

The chain uses TRBV20-1 and TRBJ2-5; 7 positions match TRBD2. This CDR3 has 16 amino acids. The V segment lost 3 bases and the J segment 4 bases; nucleotides outside the gene matches: 14. CDR1 is DFQATT and CDR2 is SNEGSKA in the germline V gene (reference sequence). The CDR3 coding sequence is TGCAGTGCTAGTCCCCCCGTAGGCGGGAGCCCAGAGACCCAGTACTTC. This translates into CSASPPVGGSPETQYF.

The V and J genes are TRBV11-2 and TRBJ2-1; TRBD2 is a possible D gene (6 bases). Germline CDR1 is SGHAT and CDR2 is FQNNGV. Trimming cost V 3 bases and J 8 bases, with 20 bases left between them. The CDR3 spans 16 residues. The CDR3 spells CASSLTSLTLQDEQFF. For the CDR3, the DNA is TGTGCCAGCAGCTTGACTAGTCTGACTTTGCAAGATGAGCAGTTCTTC.

There are a few counts of this clonotype. The junction and the germline gene differ at one end; a read error may be behind it. The chain links TRBV15 to TRBJ1-6; D ambiguous. This CDR3 is 15 amino acids long. Germline lookup yields CDR1 LNHNV and CDR2 YYDKDF (reference sequence). The CDR3 DNA is TGTGTCACCAGCAGAGATCCCACAGATAATTCACCCCTCCACTTT. Its protein product is CVTSRDPTDNSPLHF.

This chain joins TRBV27 and TRBJ2-5; D assignment may be TRBD1 or TRBD2 (5 bases each). The CDR3 has 15 amino acids. Germline V lookup: CDR1 MNHEY, CDR2 SMNVEV (reference sequence). Trimming left V 4 bases short and J 0 bases short, with 12 bases between. In DNA, the CDR3 is TGTGCCAGCAGTTCCCGCTGGGACCACCAAGAGACCCAGTACTTC. Translation gives CASSSRWDHQETQYF.

The chain combines TRBV6-2 or TRBV6-3 with TRBJ2-7; D perhaps matches TRBD1 (6 bases). V was trimmed by 7 bases and J by 2 bases, leaving 18 bases between them. This CDR3 region has 15 residues. The germline V gene encodes CDR1 MNHEY and CDR2 SVGEGT. CDR3 sequence: CASTTDRIKTYEQYF. The CDR3 DNA follows: TGTGCCAGCACCACCGACAGGATCAAAACCTACGAGCAGTACTTC.

This clonotype was counted a few times. The V gene is TRBV11-2, the J gene TRBJ2-5; D is perhaps TRBD2 (5 bases). Trimming cost V 3 bases and J 5 bases, with 16 bases left between them. The germline V gene encodes CDR1 SGHAT and CDR2 FQNNGV. CDR3 length: 15 residues. The CDR3 region is CASSFSLLGVETQYF. As DNA, the CDR3 is TGTGCCAGCAGCTTTTCCCTGCTCGGGGTGGAGACCCAGTACTTC.

This chain uses TRBV12-3 or TRBV12-4 with TRBJ1-2, with D hard to call. V lost 4 bases and J lost 3, with 9 bases in between. There are 13 residues in the CDR3. CDR3 amino acids: CASSSGLHYGYTF. The CDR3 DNA sequence: TGTGCCAGCAGTTCAGGACTGCACTATGGCTACACCTTC.